The TCR beta chain described here comes from a study of T cell responses to AZD1222 COVID-19 vaccine. Regarding the study as a whole: Per reports, nearly half of all spike-specific TCRs target regions that are unmutated in variants. There were mostly white British donors and more females than males, and clonal diversity was possibly underestimated.

Clones were sequenced by immunoSEQ multiplex PCR, and TCRdb holds only the in-frame ones, with some missing. This sample has some 90,000 clones, with roughly nine tenths found just once. The V end was cut by 4 bases, the J end by 5 bases, with 9 bases between. CDR3 length equals 13 residues. Germline V gene data show CDR1 as MNHEY and CDR2 as SVGAGI. With regard to this clone: As yet, its antigen is unknown.

This sequence originates from an adult who received the AZD1222 COVID-19 vaccine. The genes are TRBV6-5 and TRBJ1-5; D is perhaps TRBD1 (6 bases). Sequencing was performed on peripheral blood, taken 28 days after the second AZD1222 dose. CDR3 bases: TGTGCCAGCAGTTCTCAGGGGTATCAGCCCCAGCATTTT. Translated, it gives CASSSQGYQPQHF.